These 24 T cell receptor beta chains were all obtained from the same sample, sequenced in a study of T cell repertoires in ileal Crohn's disease. Sequenced by immunoSEQ multiplex PCR; TCRdb stores in-frame clones only, minus some. The data contain 9,500 to 15,000 clones, roughly 79% of them singletons. Sequencing was carried out using ileal tissue. All receptors derive from an adult with Crohn's disease.

This clone has a handful of counts. This sequence joins TRBV6-1 and TRBJ1-6, with D perhaps TRBD1 (6 bases). The CDR3 covers 14 residues. V lost 6 bases to trimming and J lost 14 bases, with 20 bases between them. Germline CDR1 and CDR2: MNHNS and SASEGT. CDR3 bases: TGTGCCAGCAGAACCGGGACAATGGGTAAAGCCCTCCACTTT. This codes for CASRTGTMGKALHF.

The rearrangement links TRBV6-1 to TRBJ1-5; 10 bases are shared with TRBD1. CDR1 and CDR2 (germline): MNHNS, SASEGT. The length of the CDR3 is 15 residues. Trimming cost V 3 bases and J 5 bases; bases outside gene matches: 4. The DNA for the CDR3 is TGTGCCAGCAGTGATGGACAGGGGGGACATCAGCCCCAGCATTTT. Protein: CASSDGQGGHQPQHF.

This clone showed up just a few times. The chain employs TRBV19 and TRBJ1-5; D not certain. The germline CDR1 and CDR2 sequences are LNHDA and SQIVND (reference sequence). The germline V and J ends were trimmed by 3 bases and 9 bases, with 12 bases remaining between them. CDR3 size: 13 residues. The CDR3 loop is CASSMGGIRPQHF. The CDR3 nucleotides read TGTGCCAGTAGTATGGGCGGGATAAGGCCCCAGCATTTT.

The chain joins TRBV27 to TRBJ2-1; 11 nucleotides match TRBD1. J was trimmed by 7 bases and V by 6 bases; bases with no gene match: 11. Germline CDR1 and CDR2: MNHEY and SMNVEV (reference sequence). The length of the CDR3 is 16 residues. Written as DNA, the CDR3 is TGTGCCAGCAGAGTTAAATCGGGACAGGGGGTAAATGAGCAGTTCTTC. Amino acids: CASRVKSGQGVNEQFF.

This clone came up once. V usage is TRBV28 and J usage is TRBJ2-3; TRBD2 aligns across 16 bases. The J segment lost 6 bases and the V segment lost 5 bases, leaving 2 bases of the junction unmatched. CDR1 is MDHEN and CDR2 is SYDVKM in the germline V gene. The CDR3 consists of 15 residues. The CDR3 DNA reads as TGTGCCAGCAGTGGGACTAGCGGGGGGGTGGATACGCAGTATTTT. Its translation is CASSGTSGGVDTQYF.

This clone is a singleton in its sample. J is TRBJ1-6 and V is TRBV4-2, with 10 bases matching TRBD1. The trim removed 3 bases at V and 8 bases at J, leaving 10 bases unmatched. The germline gives CDR1 LGHNA, CDR2 YNFKEQ. This CDR3 has 17 amino acids. CDR3 loop: CASSHENPGQGYSPLHF. Here the CDR3 DNA reads TGTGCCAGCAGCCATGAGAACCCGGGACAGGGGTATTCACCCCTCCACTTT.

V usage is TRBV28 and J usage is TRBJ1-5; D call uncertain. Per the germline V gene, CDR1 is MDHEN and CDR2 is SYDVKM. The CDR3 length is 13 residues. Deletions cut 1 base from V and 9 bases from J, with 10 bases between. This chain's CDR3 is CASSLYGIRPQHF. The CDR3 coding sequence is TGTGCCAGCAGTTTATACGGGATTCGGCCCCAGCATTTT.

This chain links TRBV28 with TRBJ2-1; D is unclear. Germline V gene sequence: CDR1 MDHEN, CDR2 SYDVKM. V was trimmed by 1 base and J by 8 bases, leaving 9 bases between them. This CDR3 is 13 amino acids long. The CDR3 is CASSLYSRDEQFF. In DNA form, the CDR3 reads TGTGCCAGCAGTTTATATTCCCGGGATGAGCAGTTCTTC.

This sequence joins TRBV28 and TRBJ1-1, with D perhaps TRBD1 (6 bases). Germline loops: CDR1 MDHEN, CDR2 SYDVKM. Trimming pared 2 bases from V and 8 bases from J, leaving 12 bases between. The CDR3 consists of 13 residues. Here the CDR3 DNA reads TGTGCCAGCAGTTTACGGAGGGGGGGGGAAGCTTTCTTT. Translated: CASSLRRGGEAFF. The variable domain in full, with the rest retrieved from reference TRBV28 and TRBJ1-1, is DVKVTQSSRYLVKRTGEKVFLECVQDMDHENMFWYRQDPGLGLRLIYFSYDVKMKEKGDIPEGYSVSREKKERFSLILESASTNQTSMYLCASSLRRGGEAFFGQGTRLTVV.

The chain combines TRBV6-5 with TRBJ1-5, with D tentatively TRBD1 (6 bases). V shed 5 bases and J shed 0 bases, with 11 bases lying between them. Looked up from germline, CDR1 is MNHEY and CDR2 is SVGAGI. The CDR3 runs 15 residues. CDR3 sequence reads: CASSADSFSNQPQHF. The CDR3 region has the DNA TGTGCCAGCAGTGCGGACAGTTTTAGCAATCAGCCCCAGCATTTT.

To note about this clone: Its ends do not fully match the called genes, so a read error is possible. The V gene is TRBV5-1, the J gene TRBJ2-2, with 9 bases identical to TRBD2. The CDR3 has 18 residues. Per germline, CDR1 SGHRS and CDR2 YFSETQ. This CDR3 is CASRLIGSGGPNTGELFF. In DNA, the CDR3 is TGCGCCAGCCGCTTAATCGGTAGCGGGGGCCCGAACACCGGGGAGCTGTTTTTT. Using reference TRBV5-1 and TRBJ2-2 for the parts outside the CDR3, the full variable domain is KAGVTQTPRYLIKTRGQQVTLSCSPISGHRSVSWYQQTPGQGLQFLFEYFSETQRNKGNFPGRFSGRQFSNSRSEMNVSTLELGDSALYLCASRLIGSGGPNTGELFFGEGSRLTVL.

The chain uses TRBV6-6 and TRBJ2-1, with D perhaps TRBD2 (7 bases). Per the germline V gene, CDR1 is MNHNY and CDR2 is SVGAGI (reference sequence). The CDR3 extends over 15 amino acids. The V gene lost 0 bases and the J gene lost 6 bases, with 12 bases spanning the gap. DNA for the CDR3: TGTGCCAGCAGTTACTCGGGGGGGCAACTCAATGAGCAGTTCTTC. Residues: CASSYSGGQLNEQFF.

J is TRBJ2-1 and V is TRBV28; 10 bases agree with TRBD1. Germline loops: CDR1 MDHEN, CDR2 SYDVKM. The junction had 7 bases not matched to a gene; V was cut back by 8 bases and J by 9 bases. This CDR3 spans 13 amino acids. Written as DNA, the CDR3 is TGTGCCAGCGAGGGACAGGGGCTGGGTGAGCAGTTCTTC. Residues: CASEGQGLGEQFF.

The rearrangement links TRBV19 to TRBJ2-3; 9 bases align to TRBD2. The CDR3 is 14 amino acids. Germline trimming cut 9 bases from V and 7 bases from J; bases unmatched to any gene: 11. Looked up from germline, CDR1 is LNHDA and CDR2 is SQIVND (reference sequence). CDR3 amino acids: CASRAGGSVYTQYF. The DNA for the CDR3 is TGTGCCAGCAGAGCGGGAGGTTCGGTGTATACGCAGTATTTT.

This clone appeared a single time. The chain uses TRBV4-2 and TRBJ1-1, with D possibly being TRBD1 (6 bases). The CDR3 covers 13 residues. V shed 4 bases and J shed 4 bases, with 10 bases lying between them. Per germline, CDR1 LGHNA and CDR2 YNFKEQ. CDR3 region: CASSLQGGTEAFF. DNA of the CDR3: TGTGCCAGCAGCCTACAGGGCGGCACTGAAGCTTTCTTT.

The V gene is TRBV7-8, the J gene TRBJ2-7, with TRBD2 matching over 11 bases. With V trimmed by 5 bases and J by 5 bases, 8 bases remained unmatched. Germline lookup yields CDR1 SGHVS and CDR2 FQNEAQ. CDR3 length equals 15 residues. The CDR3 here is CASSQSTSGVDEQYF. CDR3 bases: TGTGCCAGCAGCCAGTCGACTAGCGGGGTTGACGAGCAGTACTTC. Looking up the rest from reference TRBV7-8 and TRBJ2-7 gives the full variable domain: GAGVSQSPRYKVAKRGQDVALRCDPISGHVSLFWYQQALGQGPEFLTYFQNEAQLDKSGLPSDRFFAERPEGSVSTLKIQRTQQEDSAVYLCASSQSTSGVDEQYFGPGTRLTVT.

This rearrangement joins TRBV23-1 to TRBJ2-7; D unclear. TRBV23-1 is annotated as an ORF whose role is uncertain. Trimming cost V 9 bases and J 0 bases, with 9 bases left between them. The CDR3 totals 12 residues. CDR3 nucleotide sequence: TGCGCCAGTCAGGTACTCTCCTACGAGCAGTACTTC. It specifies CASQVLSYEQYF.

The genes are TRBV6-1 and TRBJ2-2; TRBD1 might be the D (6 bases). The germline V and J ends were trimmed by 2 bases and 4 bases, with 14 bases remaining between them. CDR1 is MNHNS, CDR2 SASEGT, per germline. CDR3 length: 16 amino acids. The CDR3 protein is CASSEPPGVGTGELFF. The DNA of the CDR3 is TGTGCCAGCAGTGAACCGCCAGGGGTGGGCACCGGGGAGCTGTTTTTT.

J is TRBJ2-7 and V is TRBV30, with TRBD1 matching 7 bases. The CDR3 loop spans 13 amino acids. Germline assignment: CDR1 GTSNPN and CDR2 SVGIG (reference sequence). Unmatched junction bases numbered 6, after V lost 2 bases and J lost 5 bases. The CDR3 spells CAWSSRQGNEQYF. CDR3 nucleotide sequence: TGTGCCTGGAGTTCGCGACAGGGAAACGAGCAGTACTTC.

In its sample, this clone was seen a few times. This chain uses TRBV28 with TRBJ1-2, with D possibly TRBD1 on 6 matching bases. The CDR3 has 14 residues. V shed 5 bases and J shed 3 bases, with 13 bases lying between them. CDR1 and CDR2 (germline): MDHEN, SYDVKM. The CDR3 spells CASSPPDRYYGYTF. CDR3 nucleotides: TGTGCCAGCAGTCCCCCGGACAGATACTATGGCTACACCTTC.

The gene calls are TRBV29-1 and TRBJ2-1; possible D gene TRBD2, 6 bases. The V end was cut by 5 bases, the J end by 5 bases, with 13 bases between. Germline values: CDR1 SQVTM, CDR2 ANQGSEA. The CDR3 loop spans 13 amino acids. The CDR3 DNA reads as TGCAGCGTTTGGGGGGTCAGGAACAATGAGCAGTTCTTC. Its protein is CSVWGVRNNEQFF.

This chain uses TRBV28 with TRBJ1-5; TRBD1 might be the D (5 bases). V was trimmed by 2 bases and J by 3 bases, leaving 8 bases between them. The CDR3 covers 14 residues. The germline V gene has CDR1 MDHEN and CDR2 SYDVKM. CDR3 region: CASSLRQSNQPQHF. In DNA, the CDR3 is TGTGCCAGCAGTTTACGACAGTCCAATCAGCCCCAGCATTTT.

In regard to this clone: Other DNA sequences in the same sample also yield this CDR3. This rearrangement joins TRBV2 to TRBJ2-3, with D possibly TRBD2 on 5 matching bases. Trimming cost V 1 base and J 3 bases, with 11 bases left between them. The germline gives CDR1 SNHLY, CDR2 FYNNEI. The CDR3 runs to 15 residues. The CDR3 here is CASSEDGRGTDTQYF. CDR3 nucleotides: TGTGCCAGCAGTGAAGATGGGAGAGGAACAGATACGCAGTATTTT.

V and J are TRBV18 and TRBJ2-5, with D possibly matching TRBD2 (5 bases). The CDR3 spans 13 residues. Trimming took 3 bases from V and 4 from J, leaving 9 bases between them. Germline V lookup: CDR1 KGHSH, CDR2 LQKENI. DNA for the CDR3: TGTGCCAGCTCACCGACTGGAGGAGAGACCCAGTACTTC. Translating it yields CASSPTGGETQYF. Filled out from reference TRBV18 and TRBJ2-5, the complete variable domain reads NAGVMQNPRHLVRRRGQEARLRCSPMKGHSHVYWYRQLPEEGLKFMVYLQKENIIDESGMPKERFSAEFPKEGPSILRIQQVVRGDSAAYFCASSPTGGETQYFGPGTRLLVL.